The 12 T cell receptor beta chains given below trace back to one sample, sequenced in a study of blood T cell repertoires in COVID-19. The data were produced by immunoSEQ multiplex PCR, yet TCRdb's version contains in-frame clones alone and is incomplete. The data hold fewer than 600,000 clones, with approximately 90% observed a single time. The source material was PBMCs or T cells enriched from blood (not recorded which). These TCRs come from a woman aged 35 to 49 who had recovered from COVID-19.

The chain joins TRBV24-1 to TRBJ2-3; D is possibly TRBD2 (5 bases). The germline V and J ends were trimmed by 6 bases and 1 base, with 13 bases remaining between them. In germline, CDR1 is KGHDR, CDR2 SFDVKD. CDR3 size: 15 residues. CDR3 protein: CATSTGRVGTDTQYF. The CDR3 bases are TGTGCCACCAGTACGGGAAGGGTAGGCACAGATACGCAGTATTTT.

The chain recombines TRBV19 with TRBJ1-1; 8 bases align to TRBD1. Trimming cost V 7 bases and J 0 bases; bases outside gene matches: 4. The CDR3 covers 14 residues. CDR1 LNHDA and CDR2 SQIVND come from the germline V gene (reference sequence). Written as DNA, the CDR3 is TGTGCCAGTACTTGGACAGGGTTGAACACTGAAGCTTTCTTT. Amino acids: CASTWTGLNTEAFF.

The chain has TRBV4-1 and TRBJ2-7; 8 bases line up with TRBD2. The J segment lost 4 bases and the V segment lost 4 bases, leaving 12 bases of the junction unmatched. CDR1 is MGHRA and CDR2 is YSYEKL in the germline V gene. The CDR3 runs 16 residues. This CDR3 is CASSREDGTRFYEQYF. In DNA form, the CDR3 reads TGCGCCAGCAGCCGGGAGGACGGGACTAGATTTTACGAGCAGTACTTC.

V is TRBV5-6 and J is TRBJ2-7, with 9 bases identical to TRBD1. Germline CDR1 reads SGHDT; CDR2 reads YYEEEE. Trimming at V came to 0 bases and at J to 3 bases, leaving 4 bases not matched to a gene. This CDR3 is built from 15 residues. CDR3 residues: CASSLGGQGFYEQYF. CDR3 in DNA: TGTGCCAGCAGCTTGGGGGGACAGGGTTTCTACGAGCAGTACTTC.

The rearrangement links TRBV24-1 to TRBJ1-1, with a tentative D call TRBD1 (5 bases). V shed 7 bases and J shed 4 bases, with 12 bases lying between them. Germline V gene data show CDR1 as KGHDR and CDR2 as SFDVKD. The CDR3 spans 13 residues. Here the CDR3 reads CATRTGGVTEAFF. In DNA, the CDR3 is TGTGCCACCAGGACGGGGGGGGTCACTGAAGCTTTCTTT.

The chain combines TRBV20-1 with TRBJ2-1, with D unclear. Germline V gene lookup returns CDR1 DFQATT and CDR2 SNEGSKA (reference sequence). V gave up 5 bases and J gave up 9 bases, with 11 bases separating them. This CDR3 region has 11 residues. In DNA form, the CDR3 reads TGCAGTGCTCGTCAGGTTAGTGAGCAGTTCTTC. Protein: CSARQVSEQFF.

The J gene is TRBJ2-3, the V gene TRBV7-8; 10 nucleotides agree with TRBD1. CDR3 length equals 16 residues. Germline CDR1 and CDR2: SGHVS and FQNEAQ. J was trimmed by 12 bases and V by 1 base; bases with no gene match: 13. CDR3 region: CASSLVPGTGVSRQYF. For the CDR3, the DNA is TGTGCCAGCAGCTTAGTCCCCGGGACAGGGGTTTCCAGACAGTATTTT.

The genes are TRBV7-2 and TRBJ1-5; D perhaps matches TRBD1 (6 bases). The CDR3 consists of 15 residues. V was pared by 1 base and J by 5 bases, with 12 bases between. The V gene's germline CDR1 is SGHTA and CDR2 FQGNSA. The CDR3 DNA follows: TGTGCCAGCAGCTTAGAGCGGTACAGGGATCAGCCCCAGCATTTT. This codes for CASSLERYRDQPQHF.

In this sample, this clone turned up a few times. V is TRBV29-1 and J is TRBJ1-2; D is undetermined. V lost 0 bases to trimming and J lost 4 bases, with 15 bases between them. CDR3 length: 15 amino acids. The germline V gene encodes CDR1 SQVTM and CDR2 ANQGSEA. CDR3 sequence (DNA): TGCAGCGTTGAAGATCCCGGACCTCGGGGCTATGGCTACACCTTC. This encodes CSVEDPGPRGYGYTF.

The J gene is TRBJ2-7, the V gene TRBV5-8; tentative D call: TRBD1 (5 bases). This CDR3 contains 11 residues. Germline V gives CDR1 SGHTS, CDR2 YDEGEE. Trimming cost V 4 bases and J 8 bases, with 10 bases left between them. The DNA for the CDR3 is TGTGCCAGCAGCCGATGGACAAAGCAGTACTTC. The encoded protein is CASSRWTKQYF.

The chain is built from TRBV5-4 and TRBJ2-1; 7 bases are a match to TRBD1. V lost 0 bases, J lost 6 bases, and 9 bases stayed unmatched. The germline CDR1 and CDR2 sequences are SGHNT and YYREEE (reference sequence). The CDR3 contains 16 residues. The DNA for the CDR3 is TGTGCCAGCAGCTTGGAGGGACAGTTTGACCTCAATGAGCAGTTCTTC. This translates into CASSLEGQFDLNEQFF.

CDR3 coding DNA: TGTGCCAGCAGCTTACAAACTTCCATGGTTTACGAGCAGTACTTC. Translating gives CASSLQTSMVYEQYF. V is TRBV7-2 and J is TRBJ2-7; no reliable D call. Trimming left V 2 bases short and J 4 bases short, with 15 bases between. Germline CDR1 and CDR2: SGHTA and FQGNSA. This CDR3 spans 15 amino acids.